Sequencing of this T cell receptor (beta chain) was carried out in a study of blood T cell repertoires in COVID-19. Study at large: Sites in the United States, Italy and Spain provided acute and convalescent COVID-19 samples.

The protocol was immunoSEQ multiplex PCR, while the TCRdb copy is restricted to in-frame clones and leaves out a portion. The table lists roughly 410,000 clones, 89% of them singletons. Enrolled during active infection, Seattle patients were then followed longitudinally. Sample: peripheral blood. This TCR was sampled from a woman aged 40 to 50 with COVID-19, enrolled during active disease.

CDR3 nucleotides: TGCGCCAGCAGTTACACAGGGGGCGATACGCAGTATTTT. It translates to CASSYTGGDTQYF. The rearrangement links TRBV5-1 to TRBJ2-3, with 9 bases fitting TRBD1. V gave up 5 bases and J gave up 6 bases; unmatched junction bases: 4. The CDR3 consists of 13 residues. Germline CDR1 and CDR2: SGHRS and YFSETQ.